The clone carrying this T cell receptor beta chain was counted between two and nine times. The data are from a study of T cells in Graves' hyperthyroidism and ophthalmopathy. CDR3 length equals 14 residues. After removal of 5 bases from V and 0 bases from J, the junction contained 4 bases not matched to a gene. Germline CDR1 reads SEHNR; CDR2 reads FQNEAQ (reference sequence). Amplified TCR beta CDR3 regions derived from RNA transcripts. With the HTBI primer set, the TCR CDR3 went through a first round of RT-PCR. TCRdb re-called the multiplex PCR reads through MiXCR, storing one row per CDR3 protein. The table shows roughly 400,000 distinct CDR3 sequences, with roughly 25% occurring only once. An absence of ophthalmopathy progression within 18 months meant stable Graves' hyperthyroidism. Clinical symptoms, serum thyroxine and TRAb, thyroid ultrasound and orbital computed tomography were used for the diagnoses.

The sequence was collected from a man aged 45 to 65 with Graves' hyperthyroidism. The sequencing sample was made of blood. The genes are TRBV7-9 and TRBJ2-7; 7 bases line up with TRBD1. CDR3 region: CASSPQGISYEQYF. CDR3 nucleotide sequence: TGTGCCAGCAGCCCACAGGGGATCTCCTACGAGCAGTACTTC.